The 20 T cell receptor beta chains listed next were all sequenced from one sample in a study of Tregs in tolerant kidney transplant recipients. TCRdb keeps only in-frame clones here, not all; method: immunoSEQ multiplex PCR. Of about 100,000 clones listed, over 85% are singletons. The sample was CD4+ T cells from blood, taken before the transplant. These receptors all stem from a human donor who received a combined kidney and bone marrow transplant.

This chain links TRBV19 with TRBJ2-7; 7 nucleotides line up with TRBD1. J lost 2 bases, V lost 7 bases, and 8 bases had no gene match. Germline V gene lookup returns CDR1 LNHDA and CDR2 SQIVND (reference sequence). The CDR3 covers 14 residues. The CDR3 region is CASKTGSKPYEQYF. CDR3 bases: TGTGCCAGTAAGACAGGGTCAAAGCCCTACGAGCAGTACTTC.

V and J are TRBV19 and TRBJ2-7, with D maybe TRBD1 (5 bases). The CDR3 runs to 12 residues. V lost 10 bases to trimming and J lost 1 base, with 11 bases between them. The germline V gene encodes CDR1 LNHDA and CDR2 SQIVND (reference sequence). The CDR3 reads CATSDSSYEQYF. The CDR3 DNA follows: TGTGCCACCTCAGACAGTTCCTACGAGCAGTACTTC.

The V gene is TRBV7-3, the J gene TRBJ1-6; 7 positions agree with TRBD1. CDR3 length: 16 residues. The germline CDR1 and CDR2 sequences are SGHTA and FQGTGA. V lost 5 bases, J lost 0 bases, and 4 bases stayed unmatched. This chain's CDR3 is CASSLQGSSYNSPLHF. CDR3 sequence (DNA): TGTGCCAGCAGCCTACAGGGGAGCTCCTATAATTCACCCCTCCACTTT.

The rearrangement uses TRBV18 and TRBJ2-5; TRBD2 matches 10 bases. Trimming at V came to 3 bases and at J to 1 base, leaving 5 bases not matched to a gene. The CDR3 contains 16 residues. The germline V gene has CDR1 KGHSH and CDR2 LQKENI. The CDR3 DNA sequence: TGTGCCAGCTCACCGCCTAGCGGGAGAGTCCAAGAGACCCAGTACTTC. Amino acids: CASSPPSGRVQETQYF. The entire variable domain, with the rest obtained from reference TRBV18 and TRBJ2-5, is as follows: NAGVMQNPRHLVRRRGQEARLRCSPMKGHSHVYWYRQLPEEGLKFMVYLQKENIIDESGMPKERFSAEFPKEGPSILRIQQVVRGDSAAYFCASSPPSGRVQETQYFGPGTRLLVL.

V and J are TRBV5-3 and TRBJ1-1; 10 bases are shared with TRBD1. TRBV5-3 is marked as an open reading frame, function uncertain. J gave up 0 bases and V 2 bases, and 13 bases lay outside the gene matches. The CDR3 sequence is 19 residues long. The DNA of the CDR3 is TGTGCCAGAAGCTTATACAGGACAGGGGGATATTTGGTGAACACTGAAGCTTTCTTT. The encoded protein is CARSLYRTGGYLVNTEAFF.

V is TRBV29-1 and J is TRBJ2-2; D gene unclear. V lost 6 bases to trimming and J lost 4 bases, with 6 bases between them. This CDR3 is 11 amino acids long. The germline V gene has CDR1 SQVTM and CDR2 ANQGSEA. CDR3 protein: CSVSITGELFF. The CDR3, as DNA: TGCAGCGTATCCATCACCGGGGAGCTGTTTTTT.

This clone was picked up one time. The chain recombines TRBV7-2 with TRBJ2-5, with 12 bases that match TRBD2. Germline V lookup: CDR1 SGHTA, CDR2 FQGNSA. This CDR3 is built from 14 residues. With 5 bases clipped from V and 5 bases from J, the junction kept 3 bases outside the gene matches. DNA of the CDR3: TGTGCCAGCAGCCTAACTAGCGGGGGGGAGACCCAGTACTTC. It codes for CASSLTSGGETQYF.

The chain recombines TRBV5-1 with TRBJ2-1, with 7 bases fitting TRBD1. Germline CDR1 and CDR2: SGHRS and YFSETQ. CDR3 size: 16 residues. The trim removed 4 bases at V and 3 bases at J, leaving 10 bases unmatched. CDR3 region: CASSLEPGQFYNEQFF. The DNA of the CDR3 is TGCGCCAGCAGCCTTGAGCCGGGACAGTTCTACAATGAGCAGTTCTTC.

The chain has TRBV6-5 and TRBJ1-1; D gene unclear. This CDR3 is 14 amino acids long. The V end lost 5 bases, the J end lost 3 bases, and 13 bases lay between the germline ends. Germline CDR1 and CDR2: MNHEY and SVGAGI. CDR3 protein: CASSGTTTYTEAFF. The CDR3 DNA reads TGTGCCAGCAGTGGAACGACAACTTACACTGAAGCTTTCTTT.

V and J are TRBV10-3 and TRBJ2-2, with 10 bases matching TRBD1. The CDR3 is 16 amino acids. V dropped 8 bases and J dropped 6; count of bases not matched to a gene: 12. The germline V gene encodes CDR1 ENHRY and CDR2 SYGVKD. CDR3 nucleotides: TGTGCCATCTCTCGGGAGGGGACAGGGGCGGCCGGGGAGCTGTTTTTT. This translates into CAISREGTGAAGELFF.

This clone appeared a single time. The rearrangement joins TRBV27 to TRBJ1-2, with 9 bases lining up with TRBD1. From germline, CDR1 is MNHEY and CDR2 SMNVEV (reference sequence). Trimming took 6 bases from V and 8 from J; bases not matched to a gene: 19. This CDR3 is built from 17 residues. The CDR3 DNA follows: TGTGCCAGCAGCACCCCAAAGAGAACAGGGGGCTTGGGGGGCTACACCTTC. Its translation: CASSTPKRTGGLGGYTF.

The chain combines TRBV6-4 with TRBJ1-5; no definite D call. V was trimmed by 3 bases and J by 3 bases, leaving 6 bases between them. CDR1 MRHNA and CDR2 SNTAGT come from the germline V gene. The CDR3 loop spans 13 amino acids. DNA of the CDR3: TGTGCCAGCAGTGAAAGCCTCAATCAGCCCCAGCATTTT. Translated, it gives CASSESLNQPQHF.

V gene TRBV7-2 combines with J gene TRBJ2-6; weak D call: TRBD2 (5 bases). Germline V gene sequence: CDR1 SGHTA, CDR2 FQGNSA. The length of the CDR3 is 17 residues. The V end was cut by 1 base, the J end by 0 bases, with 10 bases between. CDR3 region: CASSLEAGRSGANVLTF. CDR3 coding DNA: TGTGCCAGCAGCTTAGAGGCGGGCCGCTCTGGGGCCAACGTCCTGACTTTC.

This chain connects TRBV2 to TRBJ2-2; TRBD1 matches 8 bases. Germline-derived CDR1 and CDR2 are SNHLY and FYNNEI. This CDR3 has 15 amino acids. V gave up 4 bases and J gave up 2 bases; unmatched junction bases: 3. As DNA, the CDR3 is TGTGCCAGCAGTGGACAGGGGAGCAACACCGGGGAGCTGTTTTTT. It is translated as CASSGQGSNTGELFF.

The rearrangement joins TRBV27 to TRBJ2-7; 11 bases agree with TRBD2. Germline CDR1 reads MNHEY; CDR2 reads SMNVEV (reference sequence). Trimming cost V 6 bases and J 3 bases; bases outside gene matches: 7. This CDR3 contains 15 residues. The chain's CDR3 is CASRGLAEPLYEQYF. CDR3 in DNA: TGTGCCAGCAGGGGACTAGCGGAGCCACTCTACGAGCAGTACTTC.

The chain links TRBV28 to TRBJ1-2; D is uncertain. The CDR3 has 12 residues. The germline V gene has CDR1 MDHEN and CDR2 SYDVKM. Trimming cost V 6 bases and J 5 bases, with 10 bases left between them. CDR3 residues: CASREGRYGYTF. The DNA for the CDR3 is TGTGCCAGCAGGGAAGGGAGGTATGGCTACACCTTC.

CDR3 sequence: CASSLGGAAGYYSGNTIYF. The CDR3 nucleotides are TGTGCCAGCAGCTTAGGAGGGGCCGCGGGGTATTACTCTGGAAACACCATATATTTT. V is TRBV7-2 and J is TRBJ1-3; the D gene is possibly TRBD1 (5 bases). Germline V CDR1 and CDR2: SGHTA, FQGNSA. The CDR3 has 19 amino acids. V lost 1 base and J lost 0, with 19 bases in between.

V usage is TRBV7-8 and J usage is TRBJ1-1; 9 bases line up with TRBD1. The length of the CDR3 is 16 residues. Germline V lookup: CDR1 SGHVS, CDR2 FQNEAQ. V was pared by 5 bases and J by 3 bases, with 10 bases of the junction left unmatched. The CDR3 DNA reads TGTGCCAGCAGCCAGGACAGGGGTTATGGGGACACTGAAGCTTTCTTT. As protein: CASSQDRGYGDTEAFF.

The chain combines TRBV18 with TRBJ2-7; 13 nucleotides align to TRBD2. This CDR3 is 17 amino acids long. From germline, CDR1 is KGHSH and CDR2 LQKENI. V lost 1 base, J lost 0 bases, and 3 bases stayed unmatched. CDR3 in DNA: TGTGCCAGCTCACCACGCGGACTAGCGGGGGACTCCTACGAGCAGTACTTC. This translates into CASSPRGLAGDSYEQYF.

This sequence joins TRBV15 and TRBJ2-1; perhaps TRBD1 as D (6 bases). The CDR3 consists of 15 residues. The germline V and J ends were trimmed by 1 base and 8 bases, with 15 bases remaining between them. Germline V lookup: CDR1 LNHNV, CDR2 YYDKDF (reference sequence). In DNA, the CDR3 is TGTGCCACCAGCAGAGTCGGGACACTGGGCGATGAGCAGTTCTTC. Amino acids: CATSRVGTLGDEQFF. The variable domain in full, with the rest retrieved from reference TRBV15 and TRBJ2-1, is DAMVIQNPRYQVTQFGKPVTLSCSQTLNHNVMYWYQQKSSQAPKLLFHYYDKDFNNEADTPDNFQSRRPNTSFCFLDIRSPGLGDTAMYLCATSRVGTLGDEQFFGPGTRLTVL.